This T cell receptor (beta chain) was sequenced in a study of shared clonotypes between healthy human individuals. General observations from the study: The generation probabilities recorded for non-shared clonotypes fell below those of clonotypes shared by all four donors.

Naivety among CD8 cells was defined by CD45RO negativity and positive CCR7 selection, thereby excluding terminally differentiated effector memory CD45RA+ cells. Recent acute infections and vaccinations were absent in the healthy HIV-negative adult donors. Sorted subsets were amplified in replicate PCRs using 150 to 250 ng DNA, around 30,000 T cell genomes. In the authors' workflow: ImmunoSEQ junction-only sequences lacked quality scores, so their filtering differed. This table comes from immunoSEQ multiplex PCR, and its TCRdb copy is limited to in-frame clones, with some not included. The DNA was the basis for D and trimming; V, J and clone size are from that table. The sample has approximately 1.9 million clones; 80% to 95% are singletons. Trimming stripped 6 bases from V and 4 bases from J, with 10 bases between. CDR1 is SEHNR and CDR2 is FQNEAQ in the germline V gene (reference sequence). This CDR3 is built from 13 residues.

A word on this clone: What it recognizes is unknown.

Material for sequencing was naive CD8+ T cells from PBMCs. The chain links TRBV7-9 to TRBJ2-1; D remains ambiguous. The TCR comes from a man in his late teens or twenties in good health. Some clones in this sample may be carry-over from other donors' samples. The CDR3 protein is CASSSPTYNEQFF. CDR3 sequence (DNA): TGTGCCAGCAGTTCCCCGACGTACAATGAGCAGTTCTTC.